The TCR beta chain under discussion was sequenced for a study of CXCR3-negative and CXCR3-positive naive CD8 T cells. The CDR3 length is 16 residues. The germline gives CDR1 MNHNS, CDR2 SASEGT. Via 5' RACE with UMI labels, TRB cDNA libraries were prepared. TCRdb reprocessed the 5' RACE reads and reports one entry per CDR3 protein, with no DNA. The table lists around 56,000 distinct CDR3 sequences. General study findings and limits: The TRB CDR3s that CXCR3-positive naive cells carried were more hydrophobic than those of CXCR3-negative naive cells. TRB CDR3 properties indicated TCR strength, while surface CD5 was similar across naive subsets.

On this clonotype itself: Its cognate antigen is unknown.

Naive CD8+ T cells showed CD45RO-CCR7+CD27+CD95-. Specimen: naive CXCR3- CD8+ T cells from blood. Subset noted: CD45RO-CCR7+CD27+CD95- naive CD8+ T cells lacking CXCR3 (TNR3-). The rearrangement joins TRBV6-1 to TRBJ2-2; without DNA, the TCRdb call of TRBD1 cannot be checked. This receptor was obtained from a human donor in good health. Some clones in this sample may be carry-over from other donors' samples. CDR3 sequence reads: CASSEVPYVSIGELFF.